This entry lists 8 T cell receptor beta chains sequenced from one sample in a study of T cell changes during pregnancy in multiple sclerosis. Repertoires were generated with immunoSEQ multiplex PCR, while TCRdb's copy carries only in-frame clones and drops some. The sample lists 90,000 to 100,000 clones; approximately 92% were seen once. Specimen: peripheral blood, collected in the first trimester of pregnancy. The receptors derive from a female donor with multiple sclerosis, enrolled in a pregnancy study.

This rearrangement joins TRBV18 to TRBJ2-3; D perhaps matches TRBD1 (5 bases). The V end lost 1 base, the J end lost 4 bases, and 15 bases lay between the germline ends. CDR1 and CDR2 from the germline V gene are KGHSH and LQKENI. The CDR3 has 16 residues. As DNA, the CDR3 is TGTGCCAGCTCACCACAGGACACATTCGACGCAGATACGCAGTATTTT. This translates into CASSPQDTFDADTQYF. The variable domain in full, with the rest retrieved from reference TRBV18 and TRBJ2-3, is NAGVMQNPRHLVRRRGQEARLRCSPMKGHSHVYWYRQLPEEGLKFMVYLQKENIIDESGMPKERFSAEFPKEGPSILRIQQVVRGDSAAYFCASSPQDTFDADTQYFGPGTRLTVL.

This sequence joins TRBV19 and TRBJ1-2; 8 nucleotides agree with TRBD1. Germline V gives CDR1 LNHDA, CDR2 SQIVND (reference sequence). V dropped 6 bases and J dropped 3; count of bases not matched to a gene: 3. CDR3 length: 13 residues. The CDR3, as DNA: TGTGCCAGTAGCTTGACAGGGGACTATGGCTACACCTTC. It yields the protein CASSLTGDYGYTF.

The chain combines TRBV9 with TRBJ1-1, with TRBD1 matching over 7 bases. The V segment lost 6 bases and the J segment 1 base; nucleotides outside the gene matches: 3. This CDR3 contains 13 residues. CDR1 SGDLS and CDR2 YYNGEE come from the germline V gene. CDR3 DNA: TGTGCCAGCACCGGACAGGCGAACACTGAAGCTTTCTTT. Translated: CASTGQANTEAFF. Full variable domain (remainder filled in from reference TRBV9 and TRBJ1-1): DSGVTQTPKHLITATGQRVTLRCSPRSGDLSVYWYQQSLDQGLQFLIQYYNGEERAKGNILERFSAQQFPDLHSELNLSSLELGDSALYFCASTGQANTEAFFGQGTRLTVV.

The chain recombines TRBV6-5 with TRBJ1-1; possible D gene TRBD1, 6 bases. V was cut by 2 bases and J by 1 base, with 8 bases left in between. Germline loops: CDR1 MNHEY, CDR2 SVGAGI. The CDR3 is 14 residues long. CDR3 in DNA: TGTGCCAGCAGTTACCGAGGGGGGAACACTGAAGCTTTCTTT. Translating gives CASSYRGGNTEAFF.

This clone was observed once. The chain joins TRBV19 to TRBJ1-2, with TRBD1 matching over 10 bases. The CDR3 extends over 15 amino acids. Per germline, CDR1 LNHDA and CDR2 SQIVND (reference sequence). The V segment lost 4 bases and the J segment 4 bases; nucleotides outside the gene matches: 6. Here the CDR3 DNA reads TGTGCCAGTAGTACTGACAGGGGGCGCGTCTATGGCTACACCTTC. This sequence encodes CASSTDRGRVYGYTF.

Here the CDR3 DNA reads TGTGCCAGCAGCCAAACCTCAAACGGGATAAACCGTGAAGCTTTCTTT. This sequence encodes CASSQTSNGINREAFF. This chain uses TRBV16 with TRBJ1-1; D is ambiguous. The CDR3 spans 16 residues. Germline CDR1 is KGHSY and CDR2 is FQNENV. Trimming took 2 bases from V and 7 from J, leaving 20 bases between them.

In its sample, this clone was seen a few times. The chain uses TRBV6-1 and TRBJ1-6; D possibly corresponds to TRBD1 (5 bases). Germline V gives CDR1 MNHNS, CDR2 SASEGT. The CDR3 is 14 residues long. Between the trimmed V and J ends, which lost 4 bases and 8 bases, there was a span of 12 bases. In DNA, the CDR3 is TGTGCCAGCAGTGCCGGGACGGGGGATTCACCCCTCCACTTT. This gives the protein CASSAGTGDSPLHF.

The V call is TRBV27, the J call TRBJ1-1; the D gene is possibly TRBD1 (5 bases). V was clipped by 3 bases and J by 7 bases, with 12 bases between them. The CDR3 extends over 13 amino acids. CDR1 and CDR2 (germline): MNHEY, SMNVEV (reference sequence). CDR3 bases: TGTGCCAGCAGTTTGCACCGGGGGGGTGAAGCTTTCTTT. Protein: CASSLHRGGEAFF.